The 28 T cell receptor beta chains reported below all come from one sample, sequenced in a study of T-cell reconstitution after alpha-beta-depleted transplantation in children (dated by TCRdb to 2016 to 2018). The meaning of the sample's treatment or condition label: allogeneic hematopoietic cell transplantation with graft depleted of TCRalphabeta T cells and CD19 B cells. The library was generated by PCR. This sample was sequenced with an Illumina HiSeq 2500. TCR libraries were prepared with molecular barcoding, using unique molecular identifiers to normalize TCRbeta repertoire quantification. TCRdb reprocessed the public reads (quality trimming at Q25 with fastp, clone calling with MiXCR) and kept in-frame beta chains. Duplicate CDR3 protein sequences are folded into a single record with the most common DNA and genes. In all, the sample holds about 98,000 distinct CDR3 sequences, and 6% to 9% of those were seen once. About 15% of the sample is held by the ten biggest clonotypes.

The material was PBMCs, obtained before TCRalphabeta/CD19-depleted stem cell transplant. The receptors were sampled from a boy aged 2 to 10 with acute lymphoblastic leukemia, due to receive a stem cell transplant.

As regards this clonotype: This may stem from a read error, because a much larger clone lies one nucleotide away. It is likely a read error, because the conserved phenylalanine at the end of the CDR3 is missing. V usage is TRBV7-2 and J usage is TRBJ2-3, with D perhaps TRBD1 (6 bases). Deletions cut 0 bases from V and 7 bases from J, with 14 bases between. Germline CDR1 SGHTA, CDR2 FQGNSA. The CDR3 runs 15 residues. The chain's CDR3 is CASSLAPQRGNTQYS. The DNA of the CDR3 is TGTGCCAGCAGCTTAGCCCCCCAGAGGGGGAATACGCAGTATTCT.

This clonotype has more than one count but fewer than ten. V gene TRBV4-2 combines with J gene TRBJ2-3; possible D gene TRBD2, 6 bases. The germline CDR1 and CDR2 sequences are LGHNA and YNFKEQ. This CDR3 is 17 amino acids long. Between the trimmed V and J ends, which lost 4 bases and 1 base, there was a span of 18 bases. The CDR3 nucleotides read TGTGCCAGCAGCCGCTCCCTGCGGGGCGGCGGCACAGATACGCAGTATTTT. This sequence encodes CASSRSLRGGGTDTQYF.

In its sample, this clonotype was seen a few times. The genes are TRBV4-2 and TRBJ2-3; TRBD2 might be the D (5 bases). The CDR3 is made up of 14 amino acids. V was clipped by 4 bases and J by 6 bases, with 14 bases between them. Per germline, CDR1 LGHNA and CDR2 YNFKEQ. CDR3 loop: CASSPPDASDTQYF. CDR3 bases: TGTGCCAGCAGCCCTCCGGACGCTAGCGATACGCAGTATTTT.

This clonotype has only a few counts. The chain has TRBV6-1 and TRBJ2-7, with 7 positions matching TRBD2. This CDR3 is 16 amino acids long. The germline CDR1 and CDR2 sequences are MNHNS and SASEGT. Trimming at V came to 8 bases and at J to 4 bases, leaving 17 bases not matched to a gene. CDR3 in amino acids: CASLGSGRGEMYEQYF. The CDR3 DNA is TGTGCCAGCTTGGGGTCCGGTCGGGGGGAAATGTACGAGCAGTACTTC.

CDR3 residues: CSARGDRDFPGELFF. As DNA, the CDR3 is TGCAGTGCTAGGGGAGACAGGGATTTCCCCGGGGAGCTGTTTTTT. V gene TRBV20-1 combines with J gene TRBJ2-2; 7 bases are shared with TRBD1. The J segment lost 6 bases and the V segment lost 3 bases, leaving 10 bases of the junction unmatched. This CDR3 is 15 amino acids long. Germline V gives CDR1 DFQATT, CDR2 SNEGSKA (reference sequence).

This clonotype was recorded a few times. The CDR3 protein is CASSLAFPGTGGTEAFF. Here the CDR3 DNA reads TGTGCCAGCAGTTTAGCTTTTCCGGGGACAGGGGGCACTGAAGCTTTCTTT. The V gene is TRBV12-3 or TRBV12-4, the J gene TRBJ1-1; 11 bases agree with TRBD1. The CDR3 is made up of 17 amino acids. V trimming: 0 bases; J trimming: 4 bases; junction bases outside the gene matches: 7.

This clonotype was recorded at least ten times. The rearrangement uses TRBV12-3 or TRBV12-4 and TRBJ1-3, with TRBD1 matching over 9 bases. The J segment lost 3 bases and the V segment lost 3 bases, leaving 3 bases of the junction unmatched. The CDR3 covers 15 residues. The CDR3 nucleotides read TGTGCCAGCAGTTTCGAGGACAGGGGTGGAAACACCATATATTTT. Protein product: CASSFEDRGGNTIYF.

This clonotype was seen many times. The chain uses TRBV20-1 and TRBJ2-5, with a possible D match to TRBD1 (5 bases). Trimming cost V 0 bases and J 4 bases, with 15 bases left between them. CDR3 length: 15 residues. Germline V gene sequence: CDR1 DFQATT, CDR2 SNEGSKA (reference sequence). The CDR3 region has the DNA TGCAGTGCTAGAGATCTGCAGGGAAGGGGAGAGACCCAGTACTTC. It translates to CSARDLQGRGETQYF.

This clonotype was found many times. The V and J genes are TRBV3-1 and TRBJ2-7; TRBD2 is a possible D gene (5 bases). V lost 4 bases and J 5 bases, leaving 21 bases between the germline ends. CDR1 LGHDT and CDR2 YNNKEL come from the germline V gene (reference sequence). The CDR3 runs 16 residues. The CDR3: CASSPILSRTGDEQYF. The CDR3 nucleotides are TGTGCCAGCAGCCCCATACTAAGTCGGACCGGGGACGAGCAGTACTTC.

The chain carries TRBV9 and TRBJ2-1, with 9 bases lining up with TRBD2. The CDR3 covers 15 residues. Germline lookup yields CDR1 SGDLS and CDR2 YYNGEE. With V trimmed by 3 bases and J by 6 bases, 7 bases remained unmatched. CDR3 nucleotide sequence: TGTGCCAGCAGCGCGGGTAGCGGGGGTCGCAATGAGCAGTTCTTC. It translates to CASSAGSGGRNEQFF.

Notes on this clonotype: A much larger clonotype is one base distant, so this may be a read error. The V call is TRBV5-1, the J call TRBJ2-2, with D possibly being TRBD1 or TRBD2 (6 bases each). CDR1 and CDR2 (germline): SGHRS, YFSETQ. The CDR3 spans 15 residues. In DNA form, the CDR3 reads TGCGCCAGCAGCGCGGCACAGGGAGGCACCGGGGGGCTGTTTTTT. Amino acid sequence: CASSAAQGGTGGLFF.

This clonotype was seen ten or more times. The CDR3 nucleotides are TGTGCCAGCAAACAGGGGGGGGCCAATCAGCCCCAGCATTTT. Its translation: CASKQGGANQPQHF. J is TRBJ1-5 and V is TRBV2; TRBD1 agrees at 8 bases. The CDR3 covers 14 residues. Losses at the gene ends were 7 bases for V and 3 bases for J; bases not matched to a gene: 5. Germline V gene sequence: CDR1 SNHLY, CDR2 FYNNEI.

This clonotype showed up many times. The rearrangement uses TRBV13 and TRBJ2-7; the D gene is possibly TRBD2 (7 bases). V was cut by 3 bases and J by 2 bases, with 14 bases left in between. The germline CDR1 and CDR2 sequences are PRHDT and FYEKMQ (reference sequence). CDR3 size: 15 residues. This chain's CDR3 is CASSLGGGATYEQYF. As DNA, the CDR3 is TGTGCCAGCAGCTTGGGAGGGGGGGCAACCTACGAGCAGTACTTC.

This clonotype was seen many times. The J gene is TRBJ2-2, the V gene TRBV5-1; maybe TRBD2 (6 bases). V lost 0 bases, J lost 4 bases, and 13 bases lay in between. The germline V gene has CDR1 SGHRS and CDR2 YFSETQ. This CDR3 spans 16 amino acids. CDR3 amino acids: CASSLAVRGPTGELFF. CDR3 bases: TGCGCCAGCAGCTTGGCCGTGCGGGGCCCCACCGGGGAGCTGTTTTTT. Together with reference TRBV5-1 and TRBJ2-2, the CDR3 gives the full variable domain: KAGVTQTPRYLIKTRGQQVTLSCSPISGHRSVSWYQQTPGQGLQFLFEYFSETQRNKGNFPGRFSGRQFSNSRSEMNVSTLELGDSALYLCASSLAVRGPTGELFFGEGSRLTVL.

This CDR3 is CASSTQGSNEKLFF. The DNA of the CDR3 is TGTGCCAGCAGTACACAGGGGTCTAATGAAAAACTGTTTTTT. The chain has TRBV6-1 and TRBJ1-4; 7 bases fit TRBD1. This CDR3 contains 14 residues. V gave up 5 bases and J gave up 3 bases; unmatched junction bases: 3. Germline-derived CDR1 and CDR2 are MNHNS and SASEGT.

Here the CDR3 DNA reads TGTGCCAGCAACCAGGAGGGAGGCTACACCTTC. As protein: CASNQEGGYTF. This chain connects TRBV7-2 to TRBJ1-2; no definite D call. The V gene lost 7 bases and the J gene lost 8 bases, with 11 bases spanning the gap. Germline assignment: CDR1 SGHTA and CDR2 FQGNSA. The length of the CDR3 is 11 residues. The whole variable domain, remainder taken from reference TRBV7-2 and TRBJ1-2, is GAGVSQSPSNKVTEKGKDVELRCDPISGHTALYWYRQSLGQGLEFLIYFQGNSAPDKSGLPSDRFSAERTGGSVSTLTIQRTQQEDSAVYLCASNQEGGYTFGSGTRLTVV.

V and J are TRBV7-2 and TRBJ1-1; D unresolved. This CDR3 is 15 amino acids long. V lost 5 bases, J lost 1 base, and 14 bases lay in between. CDR1 and CDR2 from the germline V gene are SGHTA and FQGNSA. The CDR3 bases are TGTGCCAGCAGCACCCAACCAGGCAAGAACACTGAAGCTTTCTTT. This encodes CASSTQPGKNTEAFF.

This rearrangement joins TRBV6-2 or TRBV6-3 to TRBJ2-1; the match to TRBD2 covers 9 bases. Germline V gene lookup returns CDR1 MNHEY and CDR2 SVGEGT. The J segment lost 7 bases and the V segment lost 4 bases, leaving 11 bases of the junction unmatched. The CDR3 runs 16 residues. In DNA form, the CDR3 reads TGTGCCAGCAGTTTCCCGCTTGCGGGGGGGCGGAATGAGCAGTTCTTC. Its translation is CASSFPLAGGRNEQFF.

This chain joins TRBV15 and TRBJ2-3; D is perhaps TRBD1 (6 bases). The CDR3 length is 15 residues. Germline V gives CDR1 LNHNV, CDR2 YYDKDF (reference sequence). V lost 3 bases and J lost 1, with 11 bases in between. The CDR3 nucleotides are TGTGCCACCAGCAGGTTAAGACAGGGCACAGATACGCAGTATTTT. This codes for CATSRLRQGTDTQYF.

This chain's CDR3 is CASSLVPRPNEKLFF. DNA of the CDR3: TGTGCCAGCAGCTTAGTTCCGCGGCCTAATGAAAAACTGTTTTTT. The chain carries TRBV7-6 and TRBJ1-4; D gene unclear. Trimming shortened V by 1 base and J by 3 bases, and 9 bases separated the two germline ends. Germline V gives CDR1 SGHVS, CDR2 FNYEAQ. This CDR3 region has 15 residues.

This clonotype was detected many times. This chain joins TRBV2 and TRBJ2-3; weak D call: TRBD1 (5 bases). The CDR3 consists of 14 residues. The germline CDR1 and CDR2 sequences are SNHLY and FYNNEI. The V end was cut by 0 bases, the J end by 4 bases, with 8 bases between. CDR3 coding DNA: TGTGCCAGCAGTGAAGCGCTGACAGCAGATACGCAGTATTTT. Amino acid sequence: CASSEALTADTQYF.

Ten or more counts support this clonotype. The J gene is TRBJ2-5, the V gene TRBV20-1; 7 nucleotides align to TRBD2. The CDR3 covers 15 residues. CDR1 DFQATT and CDR2 SNEGSKA come from the germline V gene (reference sequence). Losses at the gene ends were 6 bases for V and 1 base for J; bases not matched to a gene: 11. The CDR3 region has the DNA TGCAGTGCAAGGGATGGAGCGGGGTCCCAAGAGACCCAGTACTTC. Translating it yields CSARDGAGSQETQYF.

The J gene is TRBJ2-7, the V gene TRBV6-4; D is perhaps TRBD1 (6 bases). CDR1 MRHNA and CDR2 SNTAGT come from the germline V gene. The ends were cut back, 5 bases at V and 5 bases at J, with 13 bases in the middle. The CDR3 runs to 13 residues. The CDR3 here is CASSSGTNDEQYF. The CDR3 DNA sequence: TGTGCCAGCAGTTCCGGGACAAACGACGAGCAGTACTTC.

This clonotype was found many times. V and J are TRBV13 and TRBJ2-7; 10 bases agree with TRBD1. With 4 bases clipped from V and 5 bases from J, the junction kept 5 bases outside the gene matches. The CDR3 runs to 14 residues. CDR1 and CDR2 (germline): PRHDT, FYEKMQ (reference sequence). Here the CDR3 reads CASSSRGTGDEQYF. In DNA form, the CDR3 reads TGTGCCAGCAGCTCTCGCGGGACAGGGGACGAGCAGTACTTC.

A remark on this clonotype: A clone one base away is much larger, so this may be a read error. The chain couples TRBV20-1 to TRBJ2-5, with D perhaps being TRBD1 or TRBD2 (6 bases each). The germline V gene encodes CDR1 DFQATT and CDR2 SNEGSKA (reference sequence). This CDR3 has 13 residues. Trimming took off 2 bases at V and 5 bases at J, with 12 bases between the two ends. The CDR3 reads CSARFGGRETQYF. The CDR3 bases are TGCAGTGCTAGATTTGGGGGGCGGGAGACCCAGTACTTC.

This clonotype was counted a few times. The chain carries TRBV5-1 and TRBJ2-1; D gene ambiguous. The CDR3 totals 15 residues. Trimming took 4 bases from V and 9 from J, leaving 20 bases between them. CDR1 SGHRS and CDR2 YFSETQ come from the germline V gene. CDR3: CASSVDDRPIIEQFF. The CDR3 nucleotides are TGCGCCAGCAGCGTGGACGACCGACCAATTATTGAGCAGTTCTTC.

This clonotype was observed at least ten times. The CDR3 sequence is CASSQFLTGELFF. The CDR3 region has the DNA TGTGCCAGCAGCCAATTTCTCACCGGGGAGCTGTTTTTT. V gene TRBV14 combines with J gene TRBJ2-2; no reliable D call. Germline V gene sequence: CDR1 SGHDN, CDR2 FVKESK. This CDR3 spans 13 amino acids. The V gene lost 2 bases and the J gene lost 4 bases, with 5 bases spanning the gap.

This clonotype was observed at least ten times. This sequence joins TRBV4-1 and TRBJ2-1, with 10 bases identical to TRBD2. Germline trimming cut 4 bases from V and 6 bases from J; bases unmatched to any gene: 9. CDR1 and CDR2 from the germline V gene are MGHRA and YSYEKL. CDR3 size: 16 residues. CDR3 coding DNA: TGCGCCAGCAGCCCCCGCCAGCGGGGGGGTGGCAATGAGCAGTTCTTC. Translating it yields CASSPRQRGGGNEQFF.